The clone carrying this T cell receptor (beta chain) was seen a few times. The antigen remains undetermined. A single record per CDR3 protein comes from TCRdb applying MiXCR to the 5' RACE reads. The table lists 1.5 million to 2 million distinct CDR3 sequences, less than 35% of them singletons, with more than 0.25% in the top ten. The entry originates in a study of identical twins. Study-wide results and limits: Possibly, invariant MAIT and iNKT cells partly confounded zero-insertion analyses.

V was clipped by 4 bases and J by 2 bases, with 15 bases between them. The CDR3 has 16 amino acids. Germline V gene data show CDR1 as KGHSH and CDR2 as LQKENI. The clonotype originates from a newborn girl in good health. The material sequenced was cord blood. The rearrangement uses TRBV18 and TRBJ1-5; D gene unclear. The CDR3 DNA reads TGTGCCAGCTCACATGGCAGCCCGGGCGGCAATCAGCCCCAGCATTTT. It yields the protein CASSHGSPGGNQPQHF.